This TCR beta chain was sequenced during a study of shared clonotypes between healthy human individuals. In the original analysis: ImmunoSEQ output held junction-only sequences without quality scores, so filtering differed. Only in-frame clones appear in the TCRdb table, and some are missing; sequencing was by immunoSEQ multiplex PCR. The DNA was the basis for D and trimming; V, J and clone size are from that table. The sample shows hundreds of thousands of clones, 96% of them seen only once. Sequencing was performed on naive CD4+ T cells sorted from blood. Subset defined: CD45RA+ positively selected. The receptor comes from a woman younger than 45 in good health.

CDR3 in DNA: TGTGCCAGTCAAACTAGCGAGGGAACCGGGGAGCTGTTTTTT. It specifies CASQTSEGTGELFF. This chain links TRBV19 with TRBJ2-2, with 7 bases aligning to TRBD2. CDR3 length equals 14 residues. CDR1 and CDR2 from the germline V gene are LNHDA and SQIVND (reference sequence). V shed 8 bases and J 5 bases; nucleotides not matched to a gene: 8.